Listed here are 12 T cell receptor beta chains from one sample, sequenced in a study of spatial heterogeneity in lung cancer (dated by TCRdb to about 2019). Study-wide conclusions, independent of this receptor: The number of expanded intratumoral alpha and beta TCRs correlated with the tumor nonsynonymous mutation count.

The time point label on this specimen signifies: sample taken at primary tumor resection. The method behind the library was 5' RACE. The instrument was a NextSeq 500. In TCRdb, the public reads were trimmed at Q25 with fastp and aligned with MiXCR, with productive beta chains retained. Rows are combined by CDR3 protein, so each entry shows the most common genes and DNA. This sample gives about 100,000 distinct CDR3 sequences in total; under 4.5% of them show up just once. The top ten clonotypes cover 21% of the sample. These TCRs' antigens remain unknown. The sequences come from lung tumor tissue, collected at surgery. All receptors come from a male donor with early-stage non-small cell lung cancer.

This clonotype has ten or more counts. This chain links TRBV28 with TRBJ1-1; 8 positions match TRBD1. The CDR3 length is 14 residues. The J segment lost 0 bases and the V segment lost 4 bases, leaving 1 base of the junction unmatched. Germline lookup yields CDR1 MDHEN and CDR2 SYDVKM. The CDR3 region has the DNA TGTGCCAGCAGTTGGACAGGGTTGAACACTGAAGCTTTCTTT. It is translated as CASSWTGLNTEAFF.

Many counts were recorded for this clonotype. J is TRBJ2-3 and V is TRBV5-1; D is unclear. Trimming took 0 bases from V and 6 from J, leaving 5 bases between them. The CDR3 runs 12 residues. CDR1 is SGHRS and CDR2 is YFSETQ in the germline V gene. The chain's CDR3 is CASSLGVDTQYF. DNA of the CDR3: TGCGCCAGCAGCTTGGGGGTTGATACGCAGTATTTT.

This clonotype was counted ten times or more. The chain recombines TRBV28 with TRBJ2-7; TRBD2 agrees at 11 bases. Germline lookup yields CDR1 MDHEN and CDR2 SYDVKM. CDR3 size: 15 residues. J lost 5 bases, V lost 2 bases, and 5 bases had no gene match. CDR3 bases: TGTGCCAGCAGTTTAGAACTAGCGGGGGCGGACGAGCAGTACTTC. It is translated as CASSLELAGADEQYF.

This clonotype came up many times. The chain recombines TRBV5-1 with TRBJ2-7; TRBD2 matches 9 bases. The ends lost 5 bases at V and 5 bases at J; junction bases unmatched: 2. This CDR3 spans 12 amino acids. Per the germline V gene, CDR1 is SGHRS and CDR2 is YFSETQ. The CDR3 nucleotides are TGCGCCAGCAGGTCTAGCGGGAACGAGCAGTACTTC. Its translation is CASRSSGNEQYF.

Many counts were recorded for this clonotype. This rearrangement joins TRBV6-2 or TRBV6-3 to TRBJ2-3, with D unclear. The ends were cut back, 6 bases at V and 7 bases at J, with 14 bases in the middle. The germline CDR1 and CDR2 sequences are MNHEY and SVGEGT. The CDR3 length is 13 residues. CDR3 sequence: CASSQPVEYTQYF. DNA of the CDR3: TGTGCCAGCAGCCAGCCAGTGGAATATACGCAGTATTTT.

This clonotype was detected ten times or more. J is TRBJ1-5 and V is TRBV6-2 or TRBV6-3, with D hard to call. The CDR3 length is 13 residues. Germline V gene data show CDR1 as MNHEY and CDR2 as SVGEGT. The V end was cut by 2 bases, the J end by 5 bases, with 7 bases between. CDR3 bases: TGTGCCAGCAGTTACGAAAGAGATCAGCCCCAGCATTTT. It codes for CASSYERDQPQHF.

This sequence joins TRBV11-1 and TRBJ2-3; D assignment may be TRBD1 or TRBD2 (5 bases each). The germline CDR1 and CDR2 sequences are SGHAT and FQDESV (reference sequence). The CDR3 loop spans 16 amino acids. Trimming cost V 2 bases and J 2 bases, with 14 bases left between them. This chain's CDR3 is CASSLMGLGVTDTQYF. The CDR3 region has the DNA TGTGCCAGCAGCTTAATGGGCTTGGGGGTCACAGATACGCAGTATTTT.

This chain joins TRBV5-1 and TRBJ2-3, with 9 bases matching TRBD2. The ends lost 1 base at V and 3 bases at J; junction bases unmatched: 6. The CDR3 covers 16 residues. Germline lookup yields CDR1 SGHRS and CDR2 YFSETQ. CDR3 sequence reads: CASSLPSGTVTDTQYF. CDR3 bases: TGCGCCAGCAGCTTGCCTAGCGGGACGGTAACAGATACGCAGTATTTT. The full variable domain, completed using reference TRBV5-1 and TRBJ2-3, is KAGVTQTPRYLIKTRGQQVTLSCSPISGHRSVSWYQQTPGQGLQFLFEYFSETQRNKGNFPGRFSGRQFSNSRSEMNVSTLELGDSALYLCASSLPSGTVTDTQYFGPGTRLTVL.

In this sample, this clonotype turned up a few times. J is TRBJ2-1 and V is TRBV28, with D uncertain. Germline CDR1 and CDR2: MDHEN and SYDVKM. The CDR3 is made up of 15 amino acids. V was pared by 7 bases and J by 0 bases, with 13 bases between. This CDR3 is CASKRLSSSYNEQFF. The CDR3 DNA reads as TGTGCCAGCAAAAGACTGTCAAGCTCCTACAATGAGCAGTTCTTC.

This clonotype was observed a handful of times. The chain uses TRBV12-3 or TRBV12-4 and TRBJ2-2, with D perhaps TRBD2 (6 bases). This CDR3 is built from 18 residues. Between the trimmed V and J ends, which lost 8 bases and 0 bases, there was a span of 22 bases. The CDR3, as DNA: TGTGCCAGCGCTGAAGTTGGAGGGCCAAACCCGAACACCGGGGAGCTGTTTTTT. It encodes CASAEVGGPNPNTGELFF.

The sample holds a few counts of this clonotype. V is TRBV30 and J is TRBJ2-1; D not certain. V was pared by 8 bases and J by 1 base, with 12 bases between. Germline values: CDR1 GTSNPN, CDR2 SVGIG (reference sequence). There are 13 residues in the CDR3. The CDR3 region has the DNA TGTGCCGCCCCTTCGGGTTCCTACAATGAGCAGTTCTTC. Translating gives CAAPSGSYNEQFF.

This clonotype was observed a handful of times. The chain couples TRBV20-1 to TRBJ1-5; weak D call: TRBD1 (6 bases). Germline-derived CDR1 and CDR2 are DFQATT and SNEGSKA (reference sequence). V was clipped by 6 bases and J by 11 bases, with 32 bases between them. This CDR3 spans 17 amino acids. The DNA of the CDR3 is TGCAGTGCCCCGAGGCCCCAGGGGAGGCAATCCCAATCGGCCCAGCATTTT. Its translation is CSAPRPQGRQSQSAQHF.